These T cell receptor beta chains were read from a single sample in a study of blood T cell repertoires in COVID-19. Libraries were prepared by immunoSEQ multiplex PCR; TCRdb keeps only in-frame clonotypes and omits some of them. The table records 250,000 to 300,000 clones, about 90% of them present only once. The sequencing sample was made of peripheral blood. Receptor source: a woman aged 50 to 60 who had recovered from COVID-19. CDR3s include the opening cysteine and the closing phenylalanine or tryptophan. The order of the fields is D gene, J gene, V gene, clone size, CDR3 protein, CDR3 DNA. The D gene is left open where the match is weak. Clone size, where shown, is once, few, many, or a class for clones that have expanded.

TRBD1,TRBJ2-5,TRBV25-1,once,CASSRGQGGETQYF,TGTGCCTCCTCAAGGGGACAGGGCGGAGAGACCCAGTACTTC
-,TRBJ2-5,TRBV5-1,-,CASSPVPTRETQYF,TGCGCCAGCAGCCCGGTCCCGACACGGGAGACCCAGTACTTC
-,TRBJ2-7,TRBV19,few,CASSIGPGLRIGSYEQYF,TGTGCCAGTAGTATTGGCCCGGGACTTCGGATCGGCTCCTACGAGCAGTACTTC
TRBD1,TRBJ2-3,TRBV18,-,CASSNGDRFTDTQYF,TGTGCCAGCTCGAACGGGGACAGATTCACAGATACGCAGTATTTT
TRBD1,TRBJ2-6,TRBV6-6,-,CASSRKRQGGSSGANVLTF,TGTGCCAGCAGTCGAAAACGACAGGGGGGTAGCTCTGGGGCCAACGTCCTGACTTTC
TRBD2,TRBJ2-2,TRBV5-6,-,CASSPGGGRNTGELFF,TGTGCCAGCAGCCCCGGGGGGGGGAGGAACACCGGGGAGCTGTTTTTT
-,TRBJ1-1,TRBV5-1,-,CASSPDTSAVTEAFF,TGCGCCAGCAGCCCGGACACCTCGGCGGTCACTGAAGCTTTCTTT
TRBD1,TRBJ1-1,TRBV7-2,-,CASTTDRGTEAFF,TGTGCCAGCACCACGGACAGGGGCACTGAAGCTTTCTTT
-,TRBJ1-5,TRBV7-9,-,CASSPAGGTQPQHF,TGTGCCAGCAGCCCAGCCGGGGGGACTCAGCCCCAGCATTTT
-,TRBJ2-5,TRBV9,-,CASSVDPGFDETQYF,TGTGCCAGCAGCGTAGATCCGGGATTCGACGAGACCCAGTACTTC
-,TRBJ1-2,TRBV3-1/TRBV3-2,-,CASSRFVLDRNYGYTF,TGTGCCAGCAGCCGATTTGTGTTGGACAGAAACTATGGCTACACCTTC
-,TRBJ1-3,TRBV9,-,CASSVAQLGNTIYF,TGTGCCAGCAGCGTAGCTCAGTTGGGAAACACCATATATTTT
TRBD1,TRBJ1-5,TRBV11-3,-,CASSPGQESQPQHF,TGTGCCAGCAGCCCCGGACAGGAAAGTCAGCCCCAGCATTTT
-,TRBJ1-1,TRBV6-5,once,CASSQMGGAFF,TGTGCCAGCAGTCAAATGGGGGGTGCTTTCTTT
TRBD2,TRBJ2-1,TRBV29-1,-,CSVVLAGERSSYNEQFF,TGCAGCGTCGTGTTAGCGGGAGAACGAAGCTCCTACAATGAGCAGTTCTTC
TRBD2,TRBJ2-2,TRBV4-3,-,CASSPGTSGSPGELFF,TGCGCCAGCAGCCCTGGGACTAGCGGGAGCCCCGGGGAGCTGTTTTTT
TRBD1,TRBJ1-2,TRBV27,-,CASSSRQGGRNGYTF,TGTGCCAGCAGTTCCCGACAGGGCGGGAGGAATGGCTACACCTTC
TRBD2,TRBJ2-1,TRBV11-2,-,CASSWLGGLASSEQFF,TGTGCCAGCAGCTGGCTAGGCGGACTAGCATCATCTGAGCAGTTCTTC
TRBD1,TRBJ1-2,TRBV14,-,CASSQLDRTDYGYTF,TGTGCCAGCAGCCAATTGGACAGGACAGACTATGGCTACACCTTC
-,TRBJ2-7,TRBV5-1,-,CASSHSKPYEQYF,TGCGCCAGCAGTCACAGTAAACCCTACGAGCAGTACTTC
-,TRBJ1-1,TRBV5-1,few,CASSLQDTEAFF,TGCGCCAGCAGCTTGCAGGACACTGAAGCTTTCTTT
-,TRBJ2-7,TRBV3-1/TRBV3-2,-,CASSRDGAGQYF,TGTGCCAGCAGCCGGGACGGAGCGGGGCAGTACTTC
-,TRBJ2-7,TRBV19,-,CASSIGVAVEQYF,TGTGCCAGTAGTATCGGGGTTGCGGTCGAGCAGTACTTC
TRBD1,TRBJ2-7,TRBV6-5,once,CASSPGTGPDEQYF,TGTGCCAGCAGTCCTGGGACAGGGCCGGACGAGCAGTACTTC
-,TRBJ1-2,TRBV2,-,CASLPGGYGYTF,TGTGCCAGCCTCCCGGGGGGCTATGGCTACACCTTC
TRBD1,TRBJ1-5,TRBV6-5,few,CASGTDPNQPQHF,TGTGCCAGCGGGACAGATCCCAATCAGCCCCAGCATTTT
TRBD1,TRBJ1-5,TRBV4-2,-,CASSQDGDRGGNQPQHF,TGTGCCAGCAGCCAAGATGGGGACAGGGGCGGCAATCAGCCCCAGCATTTT
TRBD2,TRBJ2-3,TRBV7-9,-,CASSASGQGLFFSTDTQYF,TGTGCCAGCAGCGCGAGTGGGCAGGGACTATTTTTTAGCACAGATACGCAGTATTTT
-,TRBJ1-1,TRBV24-1,once,CATSDRGEAFF,TGTGCCACCAGTGACAGGGGAGAAGCTTTCTTT
-,TRBJ2-2,TRBV9,-,CASSVSGTGELFF,TGTGCCAGCAGCGTAAGCGGCACCGGGGAGCTGTTTTTT
TRBD1,TRBJ1-1,TRBV5-5,-,CASSLQPRQGSSTEAFF,TGTGCCAGCAGCTTACAACCTAGACAGGGTTCAAGCACTGAAGCTTTCTTT
TRBD1,TRBJ1-6,TRBV11-2,once,CASSLVTGANSPLHF,TGTGCCAGCAGCTTAGTAACAGGGGCTAATTCACCCCTCCACTTT
-,TRBJ2-7,TRBV28,few,CASSFEAGTPYEQYF,TGTGCCAGCAGTTTTGAAGCAGGGACTCCTTACGAGCAGTACTTC
-,TRBJ2-5,TRBV19,once,CASSTRGETQYF,TGTGCCAGTAGTACACGCGGAGAGACCCAGTACTTC
-,TRBJ2-3,TRBV6-1,-,CASSEVRGGDTQYF,TGTGCCAGCAGTGAAGTACGGGGAGGAGATACGCAGTATTTT
TRBD1,TRBJ1-3,TRBV5-1,-,CASSSTGVHGNTIYF,TGCGCCAGCAGCTCCACAGGGGTACACGGAAACACCATATATTTT
TRBD2,TRBJ2-3,TRBV11-2,few,CASSYRLAGRDTQYF,TGTGCCAGCAGCTATCGACTAGCGGGACGAGATACGCAGTATTTT
TRBD2,TRBJ2-4,TRBV27,-,CASSIVGLWASGGRPVEQYF,TGTGCCAGCAGTATAGTGGGTCTTTGGGCTAGCGGGGGCCGGCCCGTGGAACAGTACTTC
-,TRBJ1-4,TRBV6-5,-,CASNPGRGGEKLFF,TGTGCCAGCAATCCTGGGAGGGGGGGCGAAAAACTGTTTTTT
-,TRBJ1-6,TRBV6-5,-,CASSYVGRGSPLHF,TGTGCCAGCAGTTACGTGGGTAGGGGATCACCCCTCCACTTT